Below, 31 T cell receptor beta chains from the same sample are listed, as sequenced in a study of cytomegalovirus exposure and HLA in healthy donors. 13 Jbeta primers and 60 Vbeta primers were used for the PCR. Only in-frame clones appear in the TCRdb table, and some are missing; sequencing was by immunoSEQ multiplex PCR. This table has about 130,000 clones, 80% appearing once. Sequenced input: PBMCs. The source is a man in his thirties or forties in good health and CMV-seropositive.

The CDR3 sequence is CASSIDTGGTEAFF. The CDR3 coding sequence is TGTGCCAGTAGTATAGATACAGGGGGCACTGAAGCTTTCTTT. This rearrangement joins TRBV19 to TRBJ1-1; 8 nucleotides align to TRBD1. There are 14 residues in the CDR3. J gave up 4 bases and V 0 bases, and 1 base lay outside the gene matches. CDR1 is LNHDA and CDR2 is SQIVND in the germline V gene (reference sequence).

The genes are TRBV15 and TRBJ2-7; D possibly corresponds to TRBD2 (6 bases). Trimming took off 3 bases at V and 0 bases at J, with 15 bases between the two ends. CDR1 and CDR2 (germline): LNHNV, YYDKDF (reference sequence). CDR3 length: 16 residues. CDR3 coding DNA: TGTGCCACCAGCAGGGAACTAGCTGTGAGCTCCTACGAGCAGTACTTC. Encoded protein: CATSRELAVSSYEQYF.

This sequence joins TRBV5-1 and TRBJ1-1; tentative D call: TRBD1 (5 bases). The CDR3 consists of 13 residues. Germline V gives CDR1 SGHRS, CDR2 YFSETQ. The germline V and J ends were trimmed by 7 bases and 2 bases, with 12 bases remaining between them. CDR3 bases: TGCGCCAGCCGGACAAGAGACAACACTGAAGCTTTCTTT. Translated: CASRTRDNTEAFF.

This chain uses TRBV9 with TRBJ1-6; 9 bases line up with TRBD1. Germline lookup yields CDR1 SGDLS and CDR2 YYNGEE. The CDR3 runs 14 residues. V gave up 3 bases and J gave up 9 bases; unmatched junction bases: 4. The CDR3 sequence: CASSEQGAGSPLHF. The CDR3 DNA reads as TGTGCCAGCAGCGAACAGGGGGCCGGTTCACCCCTCCACTTT.

This chain joins TRBV1 and TRBJ2-5; the DNA was not compared with TRBD2, the D call given in the table. TRBV1 is described as a pseudogene. The CDR3 totals 18 residues. Written as DNA, the CDR3 is TGCACCAGCAGCCAAGACCCCTGGACTAGCGGGGGACAAGAGACCCAGTACTTC. This encodes CTSSQDPWTSGGQETQYF.

This clone was seen a few times. This chain joins TRBV6-6 and TRBJ1-3; TRBD1 matches at 7 bases. Unmatched junction bases numbered 4, after V lost 5 bases and J lost 0 bases. There are 15 residues in the CDR3. The germline V gene encodes CDR1 MNHNY and CDR2 SVGAGI (reference sequence). The CDR3 nucleotides are TGTGCCAGCAGTATCCGGGACAGCTCTGGAAACACCATATATTTT. Translating gives CASSIRDSSGNTIYF.

Here the CDR3 DNA reads TGTGCCAGCAGCTTGGTTTACGGCAGGGGTGGTACCACTGAAGCTTTCTTT. Amino acid sequence: CASSLVYGRGGTTEAFF. The chain recombines TRBV5-8 with TRBJ1-1; possible D gene TRBD1, 6 bases. The germline gives CDR1 SGHTS, CDR2 YDEGEE. This CDR3 has 17 residues. Trimming stripped 0 bases from V and 4 bases from J, with 19 bases between.

The chain is built from TRBV4-1 and TRBJ1-5; 7 bases are shared with TRBD1. Trimming removed 0 bases from V and 7 bases from J; junction bases left unmatched: 9. The CDR3 contains 16 residues. Germline loops: CDR1 MGHRA, CDR2 YSYEKL. The CDR3 DNA sequence: TGCGCCAGCAGCCAAGATCGGGCCAGGGGGGCACAGCCCCAGCATTTT. The encoded protein is CASSQDRARGAQPQHF.

The V gene is TRBV18, the J gene TRBJ2-7; 11 nucleotides line up with TRBD2. Germline V gene sequence: CDR1 KGHSH, CDR2 LQKENI. The CDR3 has 15 residues. The V gene end was trimmed by 3 bases and the J gene end by 3 bases; junction bases not matched to a gene: 4. CDR3 region: CASSPPGLAVYEQYF. The CDR3 DNA reads TGTGCCAGCTCACCGCCGGGACTAGCGGTCTACGAGCAGTACTTC.

The chain carries TRBV19 and TRBJ2-7; TRBD2 matches at 14 bases. V shed 5 bases, J shed 0 bases, and the junction held 12 bases outside the gene matches. Germline CDR1 LNHDA, CDR2 SQIVND (reference sequence). The CDR3 has 19 residues. The CDR3, as DNA: TGTGCCAGTAGTCCCCGGACTAGCGGGGGGTACCGAAGCTCCTACGAGCAGTACTTC. As protein: CASSPRTSGGYRSSYEQYF.

This clone has a handful of counts. The chain carries TRBV19 and TRBJ1-5; D might be TRBD1 (6 bases). Trimming stripped 4 bases from V and 7 bases from J, with 23 bases between. In germline, CDR1 is LNHDA, CDR2 SQIVND (reference sequence). This CDR3 comprises 17 residues. The DNA for the CDR3 is TGTGCCAGTAGTAGGTTCAGGGACATACCAACCTTACAGCCCCAGCATTTT. Encoded protein: CASSRFRDIPTLQPQHF.

The rearrangement uses TRBV10-3 and TRBJ2-7; weak D call: TRBD2 (5 bases). V was cut by 10 bases and J by 5 bases, with 15 bases left in between. Germline loops: CDR1 ENHRY, CDR2 SYGVKD. CDR3 length: 12 residues. CDR3 DNA: TGTGCCACCGCCCGACACGGGAACGAGCAGTACTTC. Protein: CATARHGNEQYF.

The rearrangement uses TRBV5-1 and TRBJ2-3, with D possibly matching TRBD1 (6 bases). The germline V and J ends were trimmed by 2 bases and 0 bases, with 13 bases remaining between them. This CDR3 is 16 amino acids long. From germline, CDR1 is SGHRS and CDR2 YFSETQ. The CDR3 loop reads CASSLEGQPSTDTQYF. CDR3 bases: TGCGCCAGCAGCTTAGAGGGACAACCTAGCACAGATACGCAGTATTTT.

V usage is TRBV5-1 and J usage is TRBJ1-1; D is unresolved. The CDR3 runs 15 residues. Per germline, CDR1 SGHRS and CDR2 YFSETQ. Trimming removed 0 bases at V and 1 base at J, with 10 bases between. CDR3 DNA: TGCGCCAGCAGCTTGGAAGGTCTAGGGAACACTGAAGCTTTCTTT. This codes for CASSLEGLGNTEAFF.

The chain links TRBV6-5 to TRBJ2-5, with D possibly matching TRBD1 (5 bases). The CDR3 loop spans 13 amino acids. Germline V gene lookup returns CDR1 MNHEY and CDR2 SVGAGI. Trimming took 6 bases from V and 4 from J, leaving 12 bases between them. CDR3 in amino acids: CASSPDRAETQYF. CDR3 in DNA: TGTGCCAGCAGCCCCGACAGAGCAGAGACCCAGTACTTC.

The chain has TRBV14 and TRBJ2-3; 8 bases agree with TRBD1. This CDR3 has 16 amino acids. The germline V gene has CDR1 SGHDN and CDR2 FVKESK. V was pared by 4 bases and J by 4 bases, with 10 bases of the junction left unmatched. The CDR3 loop reads CASSRRTGRVADTQYF. CDR3 DNA: TGTGCCAGCAGCCGTCGGACAGGGCGTGTTGCAGATACGCAGTATTTT.

This CDR3 reads CSASGQREAFF. The CDR3 DNA sequence: TGCAGTGCTAGCGGACAGCGGGAAGCTTTCTTT. The V and J genes are TRBV20-1 and TRBJ1-1; D is perhaps TRBD1 (6 bases). Germline CDR1 DFQATT, CDR2 SNEGSKA (reference sequence). V gave up 3 bases and J gave up 8 bases, with 10 bases separating them. CDR3 length: 11 amino acids.

The V call is TRBV4-2, the J call TRBJ1-5; 9 bases are shared with TRBD1. V gave up 0 bases and J gave up 1 base; unmatched junction bases: 4. The germline gives CDR1 LGHNA, CDR2 YNFKEQ. This CDR3 region has 17 residues. CDR3 nucleotide sequence: TGTGCCAGCAGCCAAGAAGTGGGGACAGGGAGCAATCAGCCCCAGCATTTT. This sequence encodes CASSQEVGTGSNQPQHF.

The rearrangement joins TRBV30 to TRBJ2-2, with 11 nucleotides matching TRBD2. V lost 4 bases to trimming and J lost 7 bases; unmatched junction nucleotides: 5. CDR3 size: 14 residues. The germline gives CDR1 GTSNPN, CDR2 SVGIG (reference sequence). The CDR3 here is CAWNPGLADGELFF. CDR3 nucleotide sequence: TGTGCCTGGAATCCGGGACTAGCGGACGGGGAGCTGTTTTTT.

The J gene is TRBJ2-2, the V gene TRBV4-2; TRBD2 agrees at 7 bases. CDR1 is LGHNA, CDR2 YNFKEQ, per germline. The junction had 8 bases not matched to a gene; V was cut back by 4 bases and J by 0 bases. The CDR3 is made up of 17 amino acids. CDR3 amino acids: CASSPGDGGTNTGELFF. CDR3 sequence (DNA): TGTGCCAGCAGCCCGGGCGACGGGGGGACGAACACCGGGGAGCTGTTTTTT.

The chain uses TRBV5-1 and TRBJ1-5, with 7 bases lining up with TRBD1. Looked up from germline, CDR1 is SGHRS and CDR2 is YFSETQ. The CDR3 consists of 13 residues. J was trimmed by 7 bases and V by 0 bases; bases with no gene match: 1. CDR3 sequence reads: CASSLDRGQPQHF. CDR3 nucleotides: TGCGCCAGCAGCTTGGACAGGGGACAGCCCCAGCATTTT.

The V and J genes are TRBV5-4 and TRBJ2-3, with D possibly being TRBD1 (6 bases). There are 18 residues in the CDR3. Trimming took off 4 bases at V and 1 base at J, with 22 bases between the two ends. Germline V CDR1 and CDR2: SGHNT, YYREEE (reference sequence). The CDR3 region has the DNA TGTGCCAGCAGCCCGAAGGGTGGGGGCCTGACAGGCACAGATACGCAGTATTTT. Amino acid sequence: CASSPKGGGLTGTDTQYF.

This clone was detected only once. The chain combines TRBV30 with TRBJ1-6; D ambiguous. The CDR3 is 13 amino acids. The germline CDR1 and CDR2 sequences are GTSNPN and SVGIG (reference sequence). The ends were cut back, 0 bases at V and 8 bases at J, with 8 bases in the middle. The CDR3 bases are TGTGCCTGGAGTGTGTCTCTTGATTCACCCCTCCACTTT. It encodes CAWSVSLDSPLHF.

This clone was found once. This CDR3 reads CASGSSTGAQETQYF. The CDR3 nucleotides are TGTGCTAGTGGTTCCTCGACAGGGGCCCAAGAGACCCAGTACTTC. The V and J genes are TRBV12-5 and TRBJ2-5; 8 bases fit TRBD1. V was pared by 4 bases and J by 1 base, with 5 bases of the junction left unmatched. This CDR3 is 15 amino acids long. The germline CDR1 and CDR2 sequences are LGHNT and FRNRAP.

The CDR3 is CASTRAGEHSYEQYF. The CDR3 DNA reads TGTGCCAGCACCAGAGCGGGGGAGCACTCCTACGAGCAGTACTTC. The gene calls are TRBV6-1 and TRBJ2-7, with TRBD2 identical over 8 bases. This CDR3 contains 15 residues. The V segment lost 7 bases and the J segment 0 bases; nucleotides outside the gene matches: 8. Germline V gene data show CDR1 as MNHNS and CDR2 as SASEGT.

This clone was seen a few times. The CDR3 sequence: CASSASGSYNEQFF. Written as DNA, the CDR3 is TGCGCCAGCAGTGCCAGCGGTTCCTACAATGAGCAGTTCTTC. This chain connects TRBV10-1 to TRBJ2-1, with D possibly being TRBD2 (5 bases). The length of the CDR3 is 14 residues. CDR1 and CDR2 (germline): WNHNN, SYGVQD (reference sequence). Trimming shortened V by 4 bases and J by 1 base, and 8 bases separated the two germline ends.

The rearrangement joins TRBV19 to TRBJ2-7; D possibly corresponds to TRBD1 (6 bases). Germline CDR1 and CDR2: LNHDA and SQIVND (reference sequence). This CDR3 comprises 14 residues. With 11 bases removed from V and 5 bases from J, the gap between germline ends came to 22 bases. DNA of the CDR3: TGTGCCTCCCGGTCAGGGGCAGGGACGAACGAGCAGTACTTC. As protein: CASRSGAGTNEQYF. The complete variable domain, with remaining parts taken from reference TRBV19 and TRBJ2-7, reads DGGITQSPKYLFRKEGQNVTLSCEQNLNHDAMYWYRQDPGQGLRLIYYSQIVNDFQKGDIAEGYSVSREKKESFPLTVTSAQKNPTAFYLCASRSGAGTNEQYFGPGTRLTVT.

This clone was seen more than once but under ten times. The genes are TRBV10-2 and TRBJ1-2; 8 bases agree with TRBD1. The CDR3 has 13 residues. V lost 2 bases, J lost 5 bases, and 1 base stayed unmatched. CDR1 and CDR2 (germline): WSHSY, SAAADI. The CDR3, as DNA: TGCGCCAGCAGTGAGGGACAGGGTTATGGCTACACCTTC. Encoded protein: CASSEGQGYGYTF.

The chain is built from TRBV6-5 and TRBJ2-3, with a possible D match to TRBD2 (7 bases). Germline CDR1 and CDR2: MNHEY and SVGAGI. The CDR3 has 15 amino acids. The germline V and J ends were trimmed by 6 bases and 6 bases, with 19 bases remaining between them. Here the CDR3 DNA reads TGTGCCAGCAGAGATAGAGGGGGGGAGGGGGATACGCAGTATTTT. Amino acids: CASRDRGGEGDTQYF.

This chain links TRBV27 with TRBJ2-5; 7 bases agree with TRBD1. V lost 4 bases, J lost 5 bases, and 16 bases stayed unmatched. The CDR3 is made up of 17 amino acids. Germline V CDR1 and CDR2: MNHEY, SMNVEV (reference sequence). In DNA form, the CDR3 reads TGTGCCAGCAGTTCACGACAGACAGGGTTGATCGGCGAGACCCAGTACTTC. Protein: CASSSRQTGLIGETQYF.

The CDR3 protein is CASSFGMQGTEAFF. CDR3 sequence (DNA): TGTGCCAGCAGTTTCGGCATGCAGGGAACTGAAGCTTTCTTT. The chain uses TRBV27 and TRBJ1-1; D might be TRBD1 (5 bases). The germline V gene encodes CDR1 MNHEY and CDR2 SMNVEV (reference sequence). V was cut by 3 bases and J by 5 bases, with 13 bases left in between. The CDR3 sequence is 14 residues long.